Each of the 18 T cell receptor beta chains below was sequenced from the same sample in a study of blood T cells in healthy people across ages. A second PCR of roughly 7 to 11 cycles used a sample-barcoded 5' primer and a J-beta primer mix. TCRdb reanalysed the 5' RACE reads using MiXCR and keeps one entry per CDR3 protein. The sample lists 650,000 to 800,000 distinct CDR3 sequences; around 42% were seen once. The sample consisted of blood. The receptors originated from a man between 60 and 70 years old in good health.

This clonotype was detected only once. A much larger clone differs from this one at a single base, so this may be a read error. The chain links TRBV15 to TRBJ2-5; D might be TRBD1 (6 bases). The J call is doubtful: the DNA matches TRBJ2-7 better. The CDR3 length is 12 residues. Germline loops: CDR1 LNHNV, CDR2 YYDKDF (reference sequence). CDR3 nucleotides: TGTGCCACCGGCGTCACAGGGAACGAGCAGTACTTC. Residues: CATGVTGNEQYF.

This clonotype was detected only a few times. DNA of the CDR3: TGCGCCAGCAGCCCTTCTAAGGGTACTGAAGCTTTCTTT. This codes for CASSPSKGTEAFF. This chain joins TRBV5-1 and TRBJ1-1, with unresolved D. The ends were cut back, 4 bases at V and 5 bases at J, with 12 bases in the middle. In germline, CDR1 is SGHRS, CDR2 YFSETQ. CDR3 length: 13 amino acids.

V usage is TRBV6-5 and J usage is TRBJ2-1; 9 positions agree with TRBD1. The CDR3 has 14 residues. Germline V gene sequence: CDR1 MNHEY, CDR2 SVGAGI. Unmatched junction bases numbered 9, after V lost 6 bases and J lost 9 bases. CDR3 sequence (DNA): TGTGCCAGCAGCGGGACAGGGAGGACGGTTGAGCAGTTCTTC. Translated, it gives CASSGTGRTVEQFF.

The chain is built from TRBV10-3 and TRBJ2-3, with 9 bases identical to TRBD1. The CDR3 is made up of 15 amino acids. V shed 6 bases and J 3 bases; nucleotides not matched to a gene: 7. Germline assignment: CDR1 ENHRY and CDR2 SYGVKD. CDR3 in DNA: TGTGCCATCAGACAGGGGGCTTCCCAAACAGATACGCAGTATTTT. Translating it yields CAIRQGASQTDTQYF.

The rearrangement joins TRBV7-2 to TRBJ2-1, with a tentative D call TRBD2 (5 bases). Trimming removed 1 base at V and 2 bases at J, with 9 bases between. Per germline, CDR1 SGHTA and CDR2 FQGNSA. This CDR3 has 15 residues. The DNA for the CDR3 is TGTGCCAGCAGCTTAGGAGGGTCTGCCTACAATGAGCAGTTCTTC. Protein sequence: CASSLGGSAYNEQFF.

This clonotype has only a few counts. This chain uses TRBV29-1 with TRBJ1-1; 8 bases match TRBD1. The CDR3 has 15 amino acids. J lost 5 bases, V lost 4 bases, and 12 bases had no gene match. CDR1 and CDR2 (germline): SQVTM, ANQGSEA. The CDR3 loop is CSVVGTGPRGTEAFF. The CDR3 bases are TGCAGCGTTGTGGGGACAGGCCCCCGAGGGACTGAAGCTTTCTTT.

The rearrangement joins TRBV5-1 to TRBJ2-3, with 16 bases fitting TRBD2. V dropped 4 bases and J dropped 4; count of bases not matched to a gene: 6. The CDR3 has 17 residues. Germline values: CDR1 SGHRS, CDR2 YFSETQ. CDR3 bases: TGCGCCAGCAGCCCAGGGACTAGCGGGGGGGCGTCAGATACGCAGTATTTT. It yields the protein CASSPGTSGGASDTQYF.

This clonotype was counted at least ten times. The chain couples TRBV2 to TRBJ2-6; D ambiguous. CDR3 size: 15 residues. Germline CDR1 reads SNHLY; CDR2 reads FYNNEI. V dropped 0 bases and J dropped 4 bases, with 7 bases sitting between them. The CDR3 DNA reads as TGTGCCAGCAGTGAAGCGGGATCCGGGGCCAACGTCCTGACTTTC. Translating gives CASSEAGSGANVLTF.

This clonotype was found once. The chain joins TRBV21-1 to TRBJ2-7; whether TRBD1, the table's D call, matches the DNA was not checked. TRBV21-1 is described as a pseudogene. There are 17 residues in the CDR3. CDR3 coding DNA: TGTGCCAGCAGCCCGTCTTGGAGGGGACAGGGCTTATACGAGCAGTACTTC. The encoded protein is CASSPSWRGQGLYEQYF.

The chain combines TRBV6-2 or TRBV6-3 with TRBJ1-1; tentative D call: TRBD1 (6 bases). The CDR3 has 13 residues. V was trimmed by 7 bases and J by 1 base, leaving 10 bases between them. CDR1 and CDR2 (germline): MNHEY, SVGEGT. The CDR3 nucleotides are TGTGCCAGCATTGACAGGAGGAACACTGAAGCTTTCTTT. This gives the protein CASIDRRNTEAFF.

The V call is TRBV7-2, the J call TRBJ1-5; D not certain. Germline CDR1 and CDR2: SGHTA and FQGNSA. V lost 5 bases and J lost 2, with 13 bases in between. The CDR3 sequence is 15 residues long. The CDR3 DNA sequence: TGTGCCAGCAGCAACTGGGCCAAGGGCAATCAGCCCCAGCATTTT. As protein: CASSNWAKGNQPQHF.

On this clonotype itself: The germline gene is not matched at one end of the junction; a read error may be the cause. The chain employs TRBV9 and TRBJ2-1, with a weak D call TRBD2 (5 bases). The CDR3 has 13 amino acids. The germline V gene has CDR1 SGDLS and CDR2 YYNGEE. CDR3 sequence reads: CASGEGSYNKQFF. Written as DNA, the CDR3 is TGTGCCAGCGGAGAGGGATCCTACAATAAGCAGTTCTTC.

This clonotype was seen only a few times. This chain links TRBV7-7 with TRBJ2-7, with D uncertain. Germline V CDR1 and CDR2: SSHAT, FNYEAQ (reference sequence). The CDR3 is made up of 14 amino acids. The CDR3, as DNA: TGTGCTGTCCCCCGCAGGTCGATCTCCTACGAGCAGTACTTC. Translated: CAVPRRSISYEQYF.

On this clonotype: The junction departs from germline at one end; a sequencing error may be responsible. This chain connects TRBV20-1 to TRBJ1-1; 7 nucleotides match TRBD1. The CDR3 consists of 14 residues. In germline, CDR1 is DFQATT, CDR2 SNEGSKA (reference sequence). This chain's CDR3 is CSAREGARITEAFF. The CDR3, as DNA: TGCAGCGCTAGGGAGGGGGCGAGGATCACTGAAGCTTTCTTT.

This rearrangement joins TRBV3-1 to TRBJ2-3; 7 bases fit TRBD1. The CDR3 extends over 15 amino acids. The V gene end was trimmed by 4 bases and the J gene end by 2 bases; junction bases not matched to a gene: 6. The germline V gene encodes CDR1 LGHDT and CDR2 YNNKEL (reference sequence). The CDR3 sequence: CASSRDRAYTDTQYF. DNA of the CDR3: TGTGCCAGCAGCCGAGACAGGGCCTACACAGATACGCAGTATTTT.

The CDR3 region has the DNA TGTGCCACCAACAAATCAGGAGGGACTCTCCAAAAAGCCCCTTATGGCTACACCTTC. Translating gives CATNKSGGTLQKAPYGYTF. The V and J genes are TRBV15 and TRBJ1-2; D might be TRBD1 (5 bases). Trimming pared 7 bases from V and 5 bases from J, leaving 32 bases between. CDR3 size: 19 residues. CDR1 is LNHNV, CDR2 YYDKDF, per germline (reference sequence).

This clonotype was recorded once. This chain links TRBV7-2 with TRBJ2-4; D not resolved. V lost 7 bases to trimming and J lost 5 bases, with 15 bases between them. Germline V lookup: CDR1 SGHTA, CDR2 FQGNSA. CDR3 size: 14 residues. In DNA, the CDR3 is TGTGCCAGCACCCAAAGCTACAACCAAAACATTCAGTACTTC. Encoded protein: CASTQSYNQNIQYF.

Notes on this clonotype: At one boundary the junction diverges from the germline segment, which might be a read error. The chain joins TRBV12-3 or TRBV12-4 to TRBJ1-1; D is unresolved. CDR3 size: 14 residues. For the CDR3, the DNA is TGTGCCAGCAGCCCGAGGAGGAGAGGCACTGAAGTTTTCTTT. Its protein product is CASSPRRRGTEVFF.